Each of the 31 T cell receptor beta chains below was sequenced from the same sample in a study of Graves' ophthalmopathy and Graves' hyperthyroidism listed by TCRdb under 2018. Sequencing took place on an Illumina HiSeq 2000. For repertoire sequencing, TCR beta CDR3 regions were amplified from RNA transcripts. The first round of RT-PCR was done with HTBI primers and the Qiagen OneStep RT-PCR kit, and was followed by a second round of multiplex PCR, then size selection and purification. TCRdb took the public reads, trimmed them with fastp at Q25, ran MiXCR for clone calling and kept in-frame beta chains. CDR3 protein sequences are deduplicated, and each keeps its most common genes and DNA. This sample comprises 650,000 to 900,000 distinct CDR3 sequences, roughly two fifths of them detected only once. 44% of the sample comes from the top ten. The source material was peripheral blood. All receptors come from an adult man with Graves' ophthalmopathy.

CDR3 nucleotides: TGTGCCAGCAGAGATACAGCGCACACTGAAGCTTTCTTT. It codes for CASRDTAHTEAFF. This rearrangement joins TRBV2 to TRBJ1-1; the D is unclear. V was cut by 6 bases and J by 3 bases, with 11 bases left in between. This CDR3 is built from 13 residues. The germline V gene encodes CDR1 SNHLY and CDR2 FYNNEI.

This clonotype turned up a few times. DNA of the CDR3: TGCGCCAGCAGCCAAGGCCGAGCTGCCTTCTACGAGCAGTACTTC. Its translation is CASSQGRAAFYEQYF. The J gene is TRBJ2-7, the V gene TRBV4-1; no clear D. V lost 1 base to trimming and J lost 3 bases, with 13 bases between them. This CDR3 contains 15 residues. Germline V gene data show CDR1 as MGHRA and CDR2 as YSYEKL.

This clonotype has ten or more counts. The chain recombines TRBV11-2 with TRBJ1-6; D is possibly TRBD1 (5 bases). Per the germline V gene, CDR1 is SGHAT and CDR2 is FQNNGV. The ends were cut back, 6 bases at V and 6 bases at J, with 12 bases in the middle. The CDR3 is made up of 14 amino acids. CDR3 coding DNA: TGTGCCAGCAGGACCGGGACTACTAATTCACCCCTCCACTTT. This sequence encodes CASRTGTTNSPLHF.

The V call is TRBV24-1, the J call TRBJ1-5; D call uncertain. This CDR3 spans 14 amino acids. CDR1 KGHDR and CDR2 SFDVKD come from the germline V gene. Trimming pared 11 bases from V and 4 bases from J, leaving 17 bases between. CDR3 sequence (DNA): TGTGCCAGAAATCCGAGGGTGTGGAATCAGCCCCAGCATTTT. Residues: CARNPRVWNQPQHF.

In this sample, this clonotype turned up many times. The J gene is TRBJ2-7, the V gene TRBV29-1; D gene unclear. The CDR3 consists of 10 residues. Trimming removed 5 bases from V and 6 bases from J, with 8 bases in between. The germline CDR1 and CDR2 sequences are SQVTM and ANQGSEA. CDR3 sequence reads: CSVMSPEQYF. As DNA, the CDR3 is TGCAGCGTTATGTCCCCCGAGCAGTACTTC.

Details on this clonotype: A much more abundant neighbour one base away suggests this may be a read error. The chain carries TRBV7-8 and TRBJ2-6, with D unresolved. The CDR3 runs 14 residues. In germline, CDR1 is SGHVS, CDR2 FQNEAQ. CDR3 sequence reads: CTSRKGSGANVLTF. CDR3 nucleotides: TGTACCAGCAGAAAGGGATCGGGGGCCAACGTCCTGACTTTC.

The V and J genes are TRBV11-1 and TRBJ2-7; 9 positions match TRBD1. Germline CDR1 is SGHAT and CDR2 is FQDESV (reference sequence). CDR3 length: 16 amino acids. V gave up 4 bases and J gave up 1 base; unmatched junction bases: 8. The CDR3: CASSWGDRVGSYEQYF. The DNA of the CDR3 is TGTGCCAGCAGCTGGGGGGACAGGGTAGGTTCCTACGAGCAGTACTTC.

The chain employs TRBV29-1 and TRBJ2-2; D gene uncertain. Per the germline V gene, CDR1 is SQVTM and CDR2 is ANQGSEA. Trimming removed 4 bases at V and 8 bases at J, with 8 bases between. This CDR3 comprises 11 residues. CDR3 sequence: CSVAEAGELFF. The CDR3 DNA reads TGCAGCGTTGCAGAGGCAGGGGAGCTGTTTTTT.

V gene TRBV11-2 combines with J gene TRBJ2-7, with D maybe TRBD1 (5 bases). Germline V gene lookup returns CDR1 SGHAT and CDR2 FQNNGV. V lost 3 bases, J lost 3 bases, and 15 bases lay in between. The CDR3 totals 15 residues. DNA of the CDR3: TGTGCCAGCAGCTTGGTAGGGGAATTAATCTACGAGCAGTACTTC. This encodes CASSLVGELIYEQYF. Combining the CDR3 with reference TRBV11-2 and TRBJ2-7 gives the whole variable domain EAGVAQSPRYKIIEKRQSVAFWCNPISGHATLYWYQQILGQGPKLLIQFQNNGVVDDSQLPKDRFSAERLKGVDSTLKIQPAKLEDSAVYLCASSLVGELIYEQYFGPGTRLTVT.

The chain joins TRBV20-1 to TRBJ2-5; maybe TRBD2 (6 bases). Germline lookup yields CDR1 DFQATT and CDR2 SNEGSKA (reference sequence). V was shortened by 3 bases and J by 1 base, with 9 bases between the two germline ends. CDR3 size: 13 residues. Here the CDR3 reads CSASGDFQETQYF. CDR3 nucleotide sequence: TGCAGTGCTAGTGGGGACTTCCAAGAGACCCAGTACTTC.

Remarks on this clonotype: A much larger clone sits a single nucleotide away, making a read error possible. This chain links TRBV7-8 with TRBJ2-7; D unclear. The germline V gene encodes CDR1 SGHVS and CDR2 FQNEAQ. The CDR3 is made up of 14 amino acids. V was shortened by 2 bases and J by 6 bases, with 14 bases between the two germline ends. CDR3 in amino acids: CASSLMTPSLEQYF. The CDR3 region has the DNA TGTGCCAGCAGCTTAATGACCCCCTCCCTCGAGCAGTACTTC.

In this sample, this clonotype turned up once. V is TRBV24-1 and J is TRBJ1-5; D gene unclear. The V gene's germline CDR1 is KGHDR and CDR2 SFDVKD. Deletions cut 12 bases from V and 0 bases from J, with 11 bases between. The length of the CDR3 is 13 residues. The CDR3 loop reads CACGENSNQPQHF. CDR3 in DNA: TGTGCCTGCGGAGAAAATAGCAATCAGCCCCAGCATTTT.

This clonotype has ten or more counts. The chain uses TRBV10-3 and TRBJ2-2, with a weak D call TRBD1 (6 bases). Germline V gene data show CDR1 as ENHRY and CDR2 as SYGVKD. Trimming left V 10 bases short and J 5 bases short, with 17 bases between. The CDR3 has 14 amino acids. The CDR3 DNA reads TGTGCCACCGTGGACAGTGTGACAACCGGGGAGCTGTTTTTT. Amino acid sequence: CATVDSVTTGELFF.

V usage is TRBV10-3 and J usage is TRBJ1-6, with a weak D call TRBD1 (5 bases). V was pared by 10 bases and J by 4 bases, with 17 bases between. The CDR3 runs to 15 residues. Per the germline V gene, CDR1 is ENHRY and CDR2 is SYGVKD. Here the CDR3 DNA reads TGTGCCAGCAGGACACAAAAACAGTATAATTCACCCCTCCACTTT. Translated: CASRTQKQYNSPLHF.

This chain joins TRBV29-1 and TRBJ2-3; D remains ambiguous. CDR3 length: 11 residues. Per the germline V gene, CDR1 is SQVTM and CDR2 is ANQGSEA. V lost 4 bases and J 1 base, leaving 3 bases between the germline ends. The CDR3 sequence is CSVVRTDTQYF. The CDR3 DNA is TGCAGCGTTGTCCGCACAGATACGCAGTATTTT.

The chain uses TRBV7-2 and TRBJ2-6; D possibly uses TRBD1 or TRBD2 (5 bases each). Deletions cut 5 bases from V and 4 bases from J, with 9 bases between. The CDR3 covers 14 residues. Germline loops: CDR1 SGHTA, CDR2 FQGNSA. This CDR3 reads CASSQGAGANVLTF. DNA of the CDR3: TGTGCCAGCAGCCAGGGAGCCGGGGCCAACGTCCTGACTTTC.

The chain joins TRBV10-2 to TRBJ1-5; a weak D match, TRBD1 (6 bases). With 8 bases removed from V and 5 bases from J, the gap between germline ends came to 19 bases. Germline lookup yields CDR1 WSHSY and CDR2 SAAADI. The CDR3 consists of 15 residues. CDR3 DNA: TGCGCCAGCGTGGGGGCCGGGAACACCGATCAGCCCCAGCATTTT. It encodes CASVGAGNTDQPQHF.

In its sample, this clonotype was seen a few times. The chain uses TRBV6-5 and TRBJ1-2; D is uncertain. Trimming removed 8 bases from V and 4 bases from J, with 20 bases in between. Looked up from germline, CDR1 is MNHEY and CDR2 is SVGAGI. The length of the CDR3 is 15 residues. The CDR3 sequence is CASHRSREAIYGYTF. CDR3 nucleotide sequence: TGTGCCAGCCATAGGTCGAGGGAAGCAATCTATGGCTACACCTTC.

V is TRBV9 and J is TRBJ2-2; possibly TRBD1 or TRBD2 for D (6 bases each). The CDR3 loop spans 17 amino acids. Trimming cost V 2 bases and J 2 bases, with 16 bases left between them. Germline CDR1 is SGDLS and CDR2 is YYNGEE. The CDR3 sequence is CASSVSSVGGNTGELFF. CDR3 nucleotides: TGTGCCAGCAGCGTGTCTTCAGTGGGGGGCAACACCGGGGAGCTGTTTTTT.

The CDR3 protein is CASSLSRAPDTQYF. The CDR3 DNA follows: TGTGCCAGCAGCCTAAGCAGGGCCCCAGATACGCAGTATTTT. This sequence joins TRBV7-2 and TRBJ2-3; TRBD1 is a possible D gene (5 bases). CDR1 is SGHTA, CDR2 FQGNSA, per germline. This CDR3 is 14 amino acids long. Deletions cut 5 bases from V and 4 bases from J, with 13 bases between.

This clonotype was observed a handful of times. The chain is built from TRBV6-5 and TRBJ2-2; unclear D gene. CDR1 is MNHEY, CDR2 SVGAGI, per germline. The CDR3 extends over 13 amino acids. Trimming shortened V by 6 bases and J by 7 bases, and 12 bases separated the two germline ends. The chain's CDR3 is CASSPSVVGELFF. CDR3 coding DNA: TGTGCCAGCAGCCCCTCCGTAGTCGGGGAGCTGTTTTTT.

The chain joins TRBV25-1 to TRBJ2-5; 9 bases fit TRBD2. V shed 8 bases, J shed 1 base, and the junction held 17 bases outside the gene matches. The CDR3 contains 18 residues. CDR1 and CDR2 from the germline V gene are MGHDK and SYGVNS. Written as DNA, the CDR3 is TGTGCCAGCTCGTCCGGGACAGCGAGCGGGGGGACCCAAGAGACCCAGTACTTC. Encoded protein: CASSSGTASGGTQETQYF.

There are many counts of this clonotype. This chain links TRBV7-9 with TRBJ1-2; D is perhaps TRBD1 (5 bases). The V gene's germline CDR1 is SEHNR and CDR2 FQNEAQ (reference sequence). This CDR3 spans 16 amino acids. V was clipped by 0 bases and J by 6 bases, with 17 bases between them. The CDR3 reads CASSLAPIRETDGYTF. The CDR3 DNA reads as TGTGCCAGCAGCTTAGCCCCAATCAGGGAGACGGATGGCTACACCTTC.

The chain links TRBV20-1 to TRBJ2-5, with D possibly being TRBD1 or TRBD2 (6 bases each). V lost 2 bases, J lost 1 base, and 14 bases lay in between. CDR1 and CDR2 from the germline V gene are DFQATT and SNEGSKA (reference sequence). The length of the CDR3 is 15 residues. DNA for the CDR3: TGCAGTGCTAGACAGGGGAAGGGGGGCCAAGAGACCCAGTACTTC. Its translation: CSARQGKGGQETQYF.

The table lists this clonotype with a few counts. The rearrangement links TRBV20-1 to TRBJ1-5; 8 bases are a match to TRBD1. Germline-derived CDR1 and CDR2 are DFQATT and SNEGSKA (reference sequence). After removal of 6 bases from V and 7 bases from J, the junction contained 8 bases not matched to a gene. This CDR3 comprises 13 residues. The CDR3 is CSATDRGRQPQHF. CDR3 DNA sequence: TGCAGTGCGACTGACAGGGGTCGGCAGCCCCAGCATTTT.

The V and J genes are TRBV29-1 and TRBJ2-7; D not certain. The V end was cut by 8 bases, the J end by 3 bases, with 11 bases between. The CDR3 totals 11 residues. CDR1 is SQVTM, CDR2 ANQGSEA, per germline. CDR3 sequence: CSQLPFYEQYF. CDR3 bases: TGCAGCCAACTTCCCTTCTACGAGCAGTACTTC.

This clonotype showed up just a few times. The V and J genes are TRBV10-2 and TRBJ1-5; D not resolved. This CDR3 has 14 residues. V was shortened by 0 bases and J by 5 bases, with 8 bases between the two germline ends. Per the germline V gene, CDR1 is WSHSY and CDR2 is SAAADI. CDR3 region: CASSESGPDQPQHF. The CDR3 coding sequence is TGCGCCAGCAGTGAGTCAGGGCCCGATCAGCCCCAGCATTTT.

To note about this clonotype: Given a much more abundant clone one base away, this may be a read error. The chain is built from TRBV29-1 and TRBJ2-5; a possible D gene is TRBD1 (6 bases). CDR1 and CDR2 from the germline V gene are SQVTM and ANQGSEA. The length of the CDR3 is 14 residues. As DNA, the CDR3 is TGCAGCGTTTATAAGGACAGATACCAAGAGACCCAGCACTTC. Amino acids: CSVYKDRYQETQHF.

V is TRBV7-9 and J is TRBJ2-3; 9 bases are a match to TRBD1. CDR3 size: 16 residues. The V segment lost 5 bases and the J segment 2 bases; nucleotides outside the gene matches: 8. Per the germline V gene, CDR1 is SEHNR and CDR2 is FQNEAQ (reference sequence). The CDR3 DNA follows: TGTGCCAGCAGCGCACCGGGACAGGGATACACAGATACGCAGTATTTT. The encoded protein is CASSAPGQGYTDTQYF.

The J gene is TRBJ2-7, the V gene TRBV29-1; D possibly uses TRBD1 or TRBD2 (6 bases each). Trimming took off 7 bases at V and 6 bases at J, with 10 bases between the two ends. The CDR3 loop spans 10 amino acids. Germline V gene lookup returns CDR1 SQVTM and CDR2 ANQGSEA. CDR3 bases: TGCAGCGGGGGGGCCCGCGAGCAGTACTTC. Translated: CSGGAREQYF.

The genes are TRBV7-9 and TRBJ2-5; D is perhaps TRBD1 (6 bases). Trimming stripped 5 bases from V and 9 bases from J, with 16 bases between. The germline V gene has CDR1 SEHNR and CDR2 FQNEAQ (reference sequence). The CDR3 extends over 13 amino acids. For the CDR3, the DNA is TGTGCCAGCAGCGGGGGACATCGAAGGTCCCAGTACTTC. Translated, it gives CASSGGHRRSQYF.